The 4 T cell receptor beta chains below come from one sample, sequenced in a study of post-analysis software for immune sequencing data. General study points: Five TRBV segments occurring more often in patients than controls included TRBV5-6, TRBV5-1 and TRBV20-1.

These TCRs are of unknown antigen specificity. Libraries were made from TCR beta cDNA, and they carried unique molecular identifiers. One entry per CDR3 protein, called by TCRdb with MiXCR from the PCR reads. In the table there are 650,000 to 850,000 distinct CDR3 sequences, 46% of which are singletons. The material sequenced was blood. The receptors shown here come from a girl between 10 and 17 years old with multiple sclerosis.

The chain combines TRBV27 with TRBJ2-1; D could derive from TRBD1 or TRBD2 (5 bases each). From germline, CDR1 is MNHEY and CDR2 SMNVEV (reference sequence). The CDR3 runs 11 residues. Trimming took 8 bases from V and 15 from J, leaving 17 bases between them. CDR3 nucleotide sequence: TGTGCCAGCGGGACGGTTATAGGGTGGTTCTTC. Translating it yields CASGTVIGWFF.

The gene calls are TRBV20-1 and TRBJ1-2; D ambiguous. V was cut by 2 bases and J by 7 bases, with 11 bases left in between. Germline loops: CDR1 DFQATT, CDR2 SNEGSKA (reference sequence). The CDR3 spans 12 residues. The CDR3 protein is CSARPGSRGYTF. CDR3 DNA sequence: TGCAGTGCTAGACCAGGCTCCCGTGGCTACACCTTC.

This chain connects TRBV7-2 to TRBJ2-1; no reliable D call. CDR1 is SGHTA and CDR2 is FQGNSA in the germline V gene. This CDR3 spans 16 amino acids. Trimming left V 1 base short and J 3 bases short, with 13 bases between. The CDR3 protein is CASSLGFRSLYNEQFF. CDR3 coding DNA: TGTGCCAGCAGCTTAGGTTTCAGGTCGCTCTACAATGAGCAGTTCTTC. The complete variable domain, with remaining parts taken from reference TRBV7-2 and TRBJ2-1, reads GAGVSQSPSNKVTEKGKDVELRCDPISGHTALYWYRQSLGQGLEFLIYFQGNSAPDKSGLPSDRFSAERTGGSVSTLTIQRTQQEDSAVYLCASSLGFRSLYNEQFFGPGTRLTVL.

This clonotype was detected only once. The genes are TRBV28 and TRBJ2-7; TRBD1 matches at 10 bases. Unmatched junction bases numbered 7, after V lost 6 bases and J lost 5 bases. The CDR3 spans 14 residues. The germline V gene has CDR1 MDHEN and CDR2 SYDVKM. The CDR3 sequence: CASSHRTGGNEQYF. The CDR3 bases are TGTGCCAGCAGCCATAGGACAGGGGGGAACGAGCAGTACTTC.